The 21 T cell receptor beta chains below come from one sample, sequenced in a study of breast tumors, draining lymph nodes, adjacent tissues. Samples came from axillary lymph nodes draining the breast cancer. MiXCR, applied by TCRdb to the multiplex PCR reads, yields one record per CDR3 protein. This repertoire shows approximately 180,000 distinct CDR3 sequences, approximately 33% found once; its top ten account for approximately 3.9%. Sequencing was carried out using axillary lymph node tissue. The receptor source for this set is a female donor with breast cancer. Some clones in this sample may be carry-over from other donors' samples.

About this clonotype: One junction end does not reproduce the germline sequence, and a read error may be involved. The chain carries TRBV7-6 and TRBJ2-7; D might be TRBD2 (5 bases). Germline V gene sequence: CDR1 SGHVS, CDR2 FNYEAQ. This CDR3 is built from 14 residues. The CDR3 nucleotides read TGCGCCAGCAGCTTGACTAACGACTCCTACGAGCAGTACTTC. This codes for CASSLTNDSYEQYF.

This clonotype was observed once. The chain is built from TRBV10-2 and TRBJ1-4; 7 bases agree with TRBD1. The V segment lost 4 bases and the J segment 5 bases; nucleotides outside the gene matches: 4. Germline CDR1 WSHSY, CDR2 SAAADI. The CDR3 runs 14 residues. The CDR3 protein is CASSGTGENEKLFF. CDR3 sequence (DNA): TGCGCCAGCAGTGGGACAGGAGAGAATGAAAAACTGTTTTTT.

In its sample, this clonotype was seen many times. The chain joins TRBV7-8 to TRBJ2-7, with D possibly TRBD1 on 6 matching bases. The CDR3 runs 15 residues. The germline V and J ends were trimmed by 0 bases and 1 base, with 10 bases remaining between them. Germline V gene lookup returns CDR1 SGHVS and CDR2 FQNEAQ. CDR3 sequence reads: CASSLAGHLSYEQYF. The CDR3 DNA sequence: TGTGCCAGCAGCTTAGCGGGACACTTATCCTACGAGCAGTACTTC.

The table lists this clonotype with many counts. The chain combines TRBV12-3 or TRBV12-4 with TRBJ2-1; D uncertain. The V end was cut by 6 bases, the J end by 4 bases, with 16 bases between. CDR3 length: 15 amino acids. The CDR3 DNA reads TGTGCCAGCAGCTCGACCCCGGGCGTTTACAATGAGCAGTTCTTC. Amino acid sequence: CASSSTPGVYNEQFF.

The rearrangement uses TRBV29-1 and TRBJ2-1; TRBD1 is a possible D gene (9 bases). Germline V gene sequence: CDR1 SQVTM, CDR2 ANQGSEA. The CDR3 extends over 17 amino acids. Trimming cost V 6 bases and J 2 bases, with 23 bases left between them. The chain's CDR3 is CSVGQGGTSGPYNEQFF. The DNA of the CDR3 is TGCAGCGTGGGACAGGGTGGTACTAGCGGCCCCTACAATGAGCAGTTCTTC.

This clonotype was counted many times. The junction departs from the called germline gene at one end, perhaps through a read error. This chain uses TRBV19 with TRBJ2-5; either TRBD1 or TRBD2 may supply D (5 bases each). The germline CDR1 and CDR2 sequences are LNHDA and SQIVND (reference sequence). This CDR3 contains 15 residues. CDR3 sequence: CASLQPGAGQGTQYF. CDR3 bases: TGTGCCAGTCTCCAGCCCGGGGCTGGACAAGGGACCCAGTACTTC.

This clonotype showed up many times. The J gene is TRBJ2-2, the V gene TRBV5-1; D is ambiguous. Germline loops: CDR1 SGHRS, CDR2 YFSETQ. The length of the CDR3 is 14 residues. V lost 6 bases to trimming and J lost 6 bases, with 15 bases between them. The CDR3 loop is CASTLESRSGELFF. The CDR3 nucleotides read TGCGCCAGCACTTTGGAGTCGAGGTCCGGGGAGCTGTTTTTT.

This clonotype occurred a few times. This may arise from a read error, as a much more abundant clone is one base away. The CDR3 DNA reads as TGTGCCAGCAGCTCCGGACAGGGTTCCTGCAATGAGCAGTTCTTC. It codes for CASSSGQGSCNEQFF. The chain recombines TRBV14 with TRBJ2-1; 8 nucleotides match TRBD1. Per germline, CDR1 SGHDN and CDR2 FVKESK. This CDR3 is built from 15 residues.

A single count supports this clonotype. The rearrangement joins TRBV5-4 to TRBJ1-1; 7 bases align to TRBD1. After removal of 1 base from V and 0 bases from J, the junction contained 3 bases not matched to a gene. CDR1 SGHNT and CDR2 YYREEE come from the germline V gene (reference sequence). CDR3 length: 15 amino acids. As DNA, the CDR3 is TGTGCCAGCAGCTTGAAACAGGGGTTGAACACTGAAGCTTTCTTT. The encoded protein is CASSLKQGLNTEAFF.

Concerning this clonotype: This sequence may be a read error, since a much larger clone differs from it by one base. CDR3 protein: CASSYSEVPTQYF. The CDR3, as DNA: TGTGCCAGCAGCTACTCGGAGGTACCGACCCAGTACTTC. This chain uses TRBV11-2 with TRBJ2-5; D possibly corresponds to TRBD2 (5 bases). CDR1 is SGHAT and CDR2 is FQNNGV in the germline V gene. The CDR3 contains 13 residues. V gave up 4 bases and J gave up 7 bases, with 13 bases separating them.

In this sample, this clonotype turned up many times. This sequence joins TRBV10-1 and TRBJ1-4; no definite D call. This CDR3 comprises 15 residues. Germline CDR1 and CDR2: WNHNN and SYGVQD (reference sequence). Trimming took 11 bases from V and 0 from J, leaving 16 bases between them. The CDR3 sequence: CAGRWKGPTNEKLFF. As DNA, the CDR3 is TGCGCCGGGCGGTGGAAGGGCCCAACTAATGAAAAACTGTTTTTT.

In this sample, this clonotype turned up a few times. A much larger clone lies one base from this, so it may be a read error. The chain combines TRBV12-3 or TRBV12-4 with TRBJ2-7; 8 positions agree with TRBD2. The CDR3 sequence is 15 residues long. Unmatched junction bases numbered 6, after V lost 3 bases and J lost 2 bases. CDR3 sequence (DNA): TGTGCCAGCAGTTTGGCGGGAGGTGGACCCTACGAGCAGTACTTC. This sequence encodes CASSLAGGGPYEQYF.

This clonotype has at least ten counts. CDR3 amino acids: CAWSTGGTGELFF. The CDR3 bases are TGTGCCTGGAGTACCGGGGGGACCGGGGAGCTGTTTTTT. This chain connects TRBV30 to TRBJ2-2; 7 bases align to TRBD2. V shed 2 bases, J shed 5 bases, and the junction held 2 bases outside the gene matches. This CDR3 contains 13 residues. Germline assignment: CDR1 GTSNPN and CDR2 SVGIG (reference sequence).

A few counts support this clonotype. The chain is built from TRBV25-1 and TRBJ1-1; no firm D call. The germline V gene has CDR1 MGHDK and CDR2 SYGVNS. The CDR3 is 14 amino acids. Deletions cut 3 bases from V and 4 bases from J, with 12 bases between. CDR3 nucleotide sequence: TGTGCCAGCAGTGAGAAATTGGGAGGCACTGAAGCTTTCTTT. Its translation: CASSEKLGGTEAFF.

The CDR3 sequence is CASSVLAGTTETQYF. In DNA, the CDR3 is TGTGCCAGCAGTGTACTAGCAGGAACTACGGAGACCCAGTACTTC. The V call is TRBV28, the J call TRBJ2-5, with a tentative D call TRBD2 (6 bases). CDR1 and CDR2 from the germline V gene are MDHEN and SYDVKM. This CDR3 has 15 amino acids. Trimming removed 5 bases at V and 5 bases at J, with 18 bases between.

As concerns this clonotype: Here the CDR3 omits its conserved ending phenylalanine or tryptophan, so a read error is the likely source. No DNA is shown, since the ends of the CDR3 on it are uncertain; the CDR3 is the one TCRdb lists. The rearrangement joins TRBV10-3 to TRBJ1-6. The CDR3 is made up of 9 amino acids, end residues included. Germline V gives CDR1 ENHRY, CDR2 SYGVKD. This CDR3 reads CAISEPASS.

This chain links TRBV6-2 or TRBV6-3 with TRBJ1-1, with TRBD1 matching over 11 bases. Losses at the gene ends were 4 bases for V and 4 bases for J; bases not matched to a gene: 5. The length of the CDR3 is 15 residues. CDR1 is MNHEY and CDR2 is SVGEGT in the germline V gene. Written as DNA, the CDR3 is TGTGCCAGCAGTTCCGCCGGGACAGGGGGCACTGAAGCTTTCTTT. This translates into CASSSAGTGGTEAFF.

The V and J genes are TRBV7-9 and TRBJ2-7; 14 nucleotides align to TRBD2. The length of the CDR3 is 16 residues. The ends lost 5 bases at V and 5 bases at J; junction bases unmatched: 8. Germline values: CDR1 SEHNR, CDR2 FQNEAQ (reference sequence). This chain's CDR3 is CASSQDGTSGGDEQYF. Written as DNA, the CDR3 is TGTGCCAGCAGCCAAGACGGGACTAGCGGGGGAGACGAGCAGTACTTC.

This clonotype was seen many times. The chain combines TRBV10-2 with TRBJ1-5; D gene ambiguous. The CDR3 has 12 residues. V lost 3 bases and J 9 bases, leaving 9 bases between the germline ends. Germline V lookup: CDR1 WSHSY, CDR2 SAAADI. CDR3 region: CASSDSVVPQHF. CDR3 DNA: TGCGCCAGCAGTGATTCCGTAGTGCCCCAGCATTTT.

This clonotype has only one observation. J is TRBJ2-3 and V is TRBV19, with 13 nucleotides matching TRBD2. The CDR3 is 12 amino acids. The J segment lost 14 bases and the V segment lost 9 bases, leaving 8 bases of the junction unmatched. Germline loops: CDR1 LNHDA, CDR2 SQIVND (reference sequence). For the CDR3, the DNA is TGTGCCAGCAAGACTAGCGGGAGGCCCTGGTATTTT. Translated, it gives CASKTSGRPWYF.

This clonotype has at least ten counts. The chain's CDR3 is CSALDRKETQYF. CDR3 sequence (DNA): TGCAGTGCTTTGGACAGAAAAGAGACCCAGTACTTC. The V call is TRBV20-1, the J call TRBJ2-5, with D perhaps matching TRBD1 (6 bases). The CDR3 runs to 12 residues. The ends were cut back, 5 bases at V and 3 bases at J, with 10 bases in the middle. Germline V CDR1 and CDR2: DFQATT, SNEGSKA (reference sequence).